This T cell receptor beta chain comes out of a study of cytomegalovirus exposure and HLA in healthy donors. General observations from the study: The majority of CMV-associated TCR beta chains were reported as apparently HLA-restricted in a later analysis.

The CDR3 covers 17 residues. Trimming at V came to 1 base and at J to 3 bases, leaving 10 bases not matched to a gene. The V gene's germline CDR1 is SGHVS and CDR2 FNYEAQ. This PCR relied on a set of 60 Vbeta primers and 13 Jbeta primers. Repertoires were generated with immunoSEQ multiplex PCR, while TCRdb's copy carries only in-frame clones and drops some. Here the sample spans more than 200,000 clones, roughly 82% being singletons. As regards this clone: Its target is unknown.

The sequence came from a man between 35 and 55 years old in good health and CMV-seropositive. The genes are TRBV7-6 and TRBJ2-5; 8 bases align to TRBD1. Sequencing input: PBMCs. The CDR3 loop is CASSLVTGQELKETQYF. In nucleotides, the CDR3 is TGTGCCAGCAGCTTAGTTACGGGACAGGAGCTTAAAGAGACCCAGTACTTC.